The clone carrying this TCR beta chain was counted many times. A single record per CDR3 protein comes from TCRdb applying MiXCR to the RT-PCR reads. The sample includes more than 600,000 distinct CDR3 sequences, 14% of them seen just once. Between the trimmed V and J ends, which lost 2 bases and 5 bases, there was a span of 10 bases. The CDR3 extends over 13 amino acids. CDR1 and CDR2 (germline): SGDLS, YYNGEE. V usage is TRBV9 and J usage is TRBJ1-2; D uncertain. Sequencing used memory CD4+ T cells from blood. This TCR was sampled from a female donor in good health, serving as a healthy control. CDR3 region: CASSVTDVYGYTF. The CDR3 DNA follows: TGTGCCAGCAGCGTCACCGATGTGTATGGCTACACCTTC.